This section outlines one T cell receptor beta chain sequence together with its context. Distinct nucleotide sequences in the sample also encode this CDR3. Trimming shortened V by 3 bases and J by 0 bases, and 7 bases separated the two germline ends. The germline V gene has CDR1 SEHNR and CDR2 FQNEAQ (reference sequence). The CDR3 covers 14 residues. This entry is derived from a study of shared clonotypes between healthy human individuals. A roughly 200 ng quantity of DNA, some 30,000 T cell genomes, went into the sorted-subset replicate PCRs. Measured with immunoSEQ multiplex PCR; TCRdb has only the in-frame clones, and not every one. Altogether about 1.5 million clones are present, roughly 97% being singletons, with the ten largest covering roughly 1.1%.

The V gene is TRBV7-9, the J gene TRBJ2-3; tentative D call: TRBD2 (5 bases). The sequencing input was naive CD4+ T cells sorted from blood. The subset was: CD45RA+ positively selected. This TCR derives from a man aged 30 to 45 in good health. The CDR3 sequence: CASSLRASTDTQYF. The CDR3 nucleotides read TGTGCCAGCAGCTTGAGGGCTAGCACAGATACGCAGTATTTT.